This is a list of T cell receptor beta chains from one sample in a study of blood T cell repertoires in COVID-19. Repertoires were generated with immunoSEQ multiplex PCR, while TCRdb's copy carries only in-frame clones and drops some. The sample lists some 50,000 clones, approximately 87% seen once, with around 2.2% in the top ten. The sequencing sample was made of peripheral blood. The source of these receptors is a woman at least 80 years old with COVID-19, enrolled during active disease. The CDR3 runs from the conserved cysteine through the conserved F or W. A D gene is named only where the DNA matches it firmly. Part of the rows lack a size; the others show once, few, many or a class for expanded clones.

j_gene: TRBJ2-3; v_gene: TRBV7-6; d_gene: TRBD1; abundance: NA; CDR3aa: CASSWGTASTDTQYF; CDR3nt: TGTGCCAGCAGCTGGGGGACAGCGAGCACAGATACGCAGTATTTT
j_gene: TRBJ2-1; v_gene: TRBV5-4; d_gene: NA; abundance: NA; CDR3aa: CASSFSVVTYNEQFF; CDR3nt: TGTGCCAGCAGCTTTAGTGTGGTTACCTACAATGAGCAGTTCTTC
j_gene: TRBJ2-7; v_gene: TRBV27; d_gene: NA; abundance: NA; CDR3aa: CASSRFPGEQYF; CDR3nt: TGTGCCAGCAGTCGGTTCCCAGGGGAGCAGTACTTC
j_gene: TRBJ2-1; v_gene: TRBV19; d_gene: TRBD1; abundance: NA; CDR3aa: CASSAGQGGSRQFF; CDR3nt: TGTGCCAGTAGTGCCGGACAGGGGGGCTCGAGGCAGTTCTTC
j_gene: TRBJ1-6; v_gene: TRBV6-2/TRBV6-3; d_gene: NA; abundance: few; CDR3aa: CASSYSSGNNSPLHF; CDR3nt: TGTGCCAGCAGTTACTCTTCAGGGAATAATTCACCCCTCCACTTT
j_gene: TRBJ1-1; v_gene: TRBV4-1; d_gene: NA; abundance: NA; CDR3aa: CASSQEPGMNTEAFF; CDR3nt: TGCGCCAGCAGCCAAGAACCGGGGATGAACACTGAAGCTTTCTTT
j_gene: TRBJ1-1; v_gene: TRBV18; d_gene: NA; abundance: NA; CDR3aa: CASSPSTGSGQNTEAFF; CDR3nt: TGTGCCAGCTCCCCCAGCACAGGGTCAGGACAGAACACTGAAGCTTTCTTT
j_gene: TRBJ2-1; v_gene: TRBV7-3; d_gene: NA; abundance: NA; CDR3aa: CASSLGLSGGEQFF; CDR3nt: TGTGCCAGCAGCTTAGGACTGTCAGGGGGGGAGCAGTTCTTC
j_gene: TRBJ2-1; v_gene: TRBV4-1; d_gene: TRBD2; abundance: NA; CDR3aa: CASSQAKRGALISYNEQFF; CDR3nt: TGCGCCAGCAGCCAAGCTAAGCGGGGGGCCCTAATCTCCTACAATGAGCAGTTCTTC
j_gene: TRBJ1-1; v_gene: TRBV12-5; d_gene: NA; abundance: few; CDR3aa: CASGYDENTEAFF; CDR3nt: TGTGCTAGTGGCTACGATGAAAACACTGAAGCTTTCTTT
j_gene: TRBJ2-1; v_gene: TRBV12-3/TRBV12-4; d_gene: TRBD1; abundance: NA; CDR3aa: CASSRQGHEQFF; CDR3nt: TGTGCCAGCAGTCGACAGGGCCATGAGCAGTTCTTC
j_gene: TRBJ2-7; v_gene: TRBV19; d_gene: NA; abundance: NA; CDR3aa: CASSMYNSYEQYF; CDR3nt: TGTGCCAGTAGTATGTACAACTCCTACGAGCAGTACTTC
j_gene: TRBJ1-1; v_gene: TRBV19; d_gene: NA; abundance: NA; CDR3aa: CASSMEGNTEAFF; CDR3nt: TGTGCCAGTAGTATGGAGGGGAACACTGAAGCTTTCTTT
j_gene: TRBJ2-1; v_gene: TRBV24-1; d_gene: NA; abundance: few; CDR3aa: CATNLPGGNEQFF; CDR3nt: TGTGCCACCAACTTGCCAGGAGGCAATGAGCAGTTCTTC
j_gene: TRBJ2-5; v_gene: TRBV9; d_gene: NA; abundance: NA; CDR3aa: CASSVDGDTRTQYF; CDR3nt: TGTGCCAGCAGCGTAGACGGGGACACCCGTACCCAGTACTTC
j_gene: TRBJ1-6; v_gene: TRBV18; d_gene: TRBD1; abundance: NA; CDR3aa: CASSPSGTENSPLHF; CDR3nt: TGTGCCAGCTCACCCTCCGGGACAGAAAATTCACCCCTCCACTTT
j_gene: TRBJ2-7; v_gene: TRBV19; d_gene: TRBD1; abundance: NA; CDR3aa: CASSTVRGYEQYF; CDR3nt: TGTGCCAGTAGTACTGTCAGGGGGTACGAGCAGTACTTC
j_gene: TRBJ1-2; v_gene: TRBV5-6; d_gene: NA; abundance: NA; CDR3aa: CASSLDRDPNYGYTF; CDR3nt: TGTGCCAGCAGCTTGGACAGAGACCCTAACTATGGCTACACCTTC
j_gene: TRBJ1-1; v_gene: TRBV18; d_gene: TRBD1; abundance: NA; CDR3aa: CASSPTGVRTEAFF; CDR3nt: TGTGCCAGCTCTCCCACAGGGGTGAGGACTGAAGCTTTCTTT
j_gene: TRBJ1-1; v_gene: TRBV18; d_gene: NA; abundance: NA; CDR3aa: CASSTGLNTEAFF; CDR3nt: TGTGCCAGCTCAACAGGGTTGAACACTGAAGCTTTCTTT
j_gene: TRBJ2-3; v_gene: TRBV5-1; d_gene: TRBD1; abundance: NA; CDR3aa: CASSQAQGFDTQYF; CDR3nt: TGCGCCAGCAGTCAAGCACAGGGGTTTGATACGCAGTATTTT
j_gene: TRBJ2-1; v_gene: TRBV18; d_gene: TRBD2; abundance: NA; CDR3aa: CASSPPGLAGPYNEQFF; CDR3nt: TGTGCCAGCTCCCCACCCGGACTAGCGGGGCCATACAATGAGCAGTTCTTC
j_gene: TRBJ1-2; v_gene: TRBV6-4; d_gene: TRBD1; abundance: NA; CDR3aa: CASSDLDRTGRPQANYGYTF; CDR3nt: TGTGCCAGCAGTGACTTGGACCGGACAGGCCGACCTCAAGCTAACTATGGCTACACCTTC
j_gene: TRBJ2-1; v_gene: TRBV19; d_gene: TRBD1; abundance: NA; CDR3aa: CASSLGQGAYNEQFF; CDR3nt: TGTGCCAGTAGTTTGGGACAGGGGGCCTACAATGAGCAGTTCTTC
j_gene: TRBJ2-7; v_gene: TRBV13; d_gene: NA; abundance: NA; CDR3aa: CASSPARREQYF; CDR3nt: TGTGCCAGCAGCCCCGCTCGGCGGGAGCAGTACTTC
j_gene: TRBJ1-2; v_gene: TRBV9; d_gene: TRBD1; abundance: NA; CDR3aa: CASSLHMTGLYGYTF; CDR3nt: TGTGCCAGCAGCTTACATATGACAGGGTTATATGGCTACACCTTC
j_gene: TRBJ1-5; v_gene: TRBV7-9; d_gene: TRBD1; abundance: NA; CDR3aa: CASSFTGGHQPQHF; CDR3nt: TGTGCCAGCAGCTTTACAGGGGGCCATCAGCCCCAGCATTTT
j_gene: TRBJ1-5; v_gene: TRBV2; d_gene: NA; abundance: NA; CDR3aa: CASSGGYSNQPQHF; CDR3nt: TGTGCCAGCAGTGGAGGGTATAGCAATCAGCCCCAGCATTTT
j_gene: TRBJ2-5; v_gene: TRBV6-5; d_gene: TRBD1; abundance: NA; CDR3aa: CASSYLKGARKTQYF; CDR3nt: TGTGCCAGCAGTTACTTGAAGGGGGCAAGAAAGACCCAGTACTTC
j_gene: TRBJ2-1; v_gene: TRBV13; d_gene: NA; abundance: few; CDR3aa: CASSRYAGRGGTFF; CDR3nt: TGTGCCAGCAGCCGGTACGCCGGAAGGGGCGGGACGTTCTTC
j_gene: TRBJ1-2; v_gene: TRBV4-2; d_gene: TRBD1; abundance: NA; CDR3aa: CASSARAGQSNYGYTF; CDR3nt: TGTGCCAGCAGCGCAAGGGCGGGACAGTCCAACTATGGCTACACCTTC
j_gene: TRBJ2-4; v_gene: TRBV19; d_gene: NA; abundance: NA; CDR3aa: CASSTELKNIQYF; CDR3nt: TGTGCCAGTAGCACCGAGCTAAAAAACATTCAGTACTTC
j_gene: TRBJ2-6; v_gene: TRBV5-1; d_gene: NA; abundance: NA; CDR3aa: CASSLGGPGANVLTF; CDR3nt: TGCGCCAGCAGCTTGGGCGGGCCTGGGGCCAACGTCCTGACTTTC
j_gene: TRBJ2-1; v_gene: TRBV10-1; d_gene: NA; abundance: NA; CDR3aa: CASSRTGYAYNEQFF; CDR3nt: TGCGCCAGCAGTCGAACAGGGTATGCCTACAATGAGCAGTTCTTC
j_gene: TRBJ1-2; v_gene: TRBV15; d_gene: NA; abundance: NA; CDR3aa: CATSTSEGGYGYTF; CDR3nt: TGTGCCACCAGCACCTCCGAAGGCGGCTATGGCTACACCTTC
j_gene: TRBJ1-4; v_gene: TRBV19; d_gene: NA; abundance: NA; CDR3aa: CASSATGLINEKLFF; CDR3nt: TGTGCCAGTAGTGCGACGGGACTGATTAATGAAAAACTGTTTTTT
j_gene: TRBJ1-4; v_gene: TRBV6-5; d_gene: TRBD1; abundance: NA; CDR3aa: CASSRTGKRDEKLFF; CDR3nt: TGTGCCAGCAGCCGGACAGGGAAAAGGGATGAAAAACTGTTTTTT
j_gene: TRBJ2-7; v_gene: TRBV6-5; d_gene: TRBD1; abundance: NA; CDR3aa: CASSYGTGRVSEQYF; CDR3nt: TGTGCCAGCAGTTACGGGACAGGGAGAGTCTCGGAGCAGTACTTC
j_gene: TRBJ2-7; v_gene: TRBV5-4; d_gene: TRBD2; abundance: NA; CDR3aa: CASSSGLGYEQYF; CDR3nt: TGTGCCAGCAGCTCTGGACTAGGCTACGAGCAGTACTTC
j_gene: TRBJ1-1; v_gene: TRBV6-5; d_gene: NA; abundance: NA; CDR3aa: CASRASGEAFF; CDR3nt: TGTGCCAGCAGGGCATCAGGGGAAGCTTTCTTT
j_gene: TRBJ2-6; v_gene: TRBV19; d_gene: NA; abundance: NA; CDR3aa: CATQSGTPRSGANVLTF; CDR3nt: TGTGCCACTCAGTCCGGGACTCCTCGCTCTGGGGCCAACGTCCTGACTTTC